Shown below are 10 T cell receptor beta chains from a single sample sequenced in a study of blood T cells in healthy people across ages. Alongside a J-beta primer mix, a sample-barcoded 5' primer served in a second PCR lasting about 7 to 11 cycles. TCRdb called the 5' RACE reads again in MiXCR, with one record for every CDR3 protein. The sample records approximately 1.5 million distinct CDR3 sequences, roughly 30% being singletons. The sequencing sample was made of blood. The source is a woman aged 30 to 39 in good health.

The CDR3 region has the DNA TGTGCCAGCGACGGCATTTACTATGGCTACACCTTC. The encoded protein is CASDGIYYGYTF. The chain recombines TRBV7-9 with TRBJ1-2; D is unresolved. Per germline, CDR1 SEHNR and CDR2 FQNEAQ (reference sequence). The CDR3 spans 12 residues. V shed 8 bases and J shed 3 bases, with 10 bases lying between them.

This clonotype was seen a single time. Likely a read error: the CDR3 ends without its conserved phenylalanine or tryptophan. The gene calls are TRBV4-1 and TRBJ2-3; 14 bases agree with TRBD2. Germline V gene lookup returns CDR1 MGHRA and CDR2 YSYEKL. This CDR3 region has 18 residues. Trimming cost V 1 base and J 6 bases; bases outside gene matches: 9. The CDR3 DNA reads TGCGCCAGCAGCCAAGGTCGGCCCGGGACTAGCGGGAGTGATACGCAGTATTAT. The encoded protein is CASSQGRPGTSGSDTQYY.

The chain links TRBV27 to TRBJ1-2, with unresolved D. Germline V gene sequence: CDR1 MNHEY, CDR2 SMNVEV (reference sequence). CDR3 length: 14 residues. V lost 5 bases to trimming and J lost 0 bases, with 10 bases between them. The CDR3 DNA reads as TGTGCCAGCAGTAACACCATAACTAACTATGGCTACACCTTC. It specifies CASSNTITNYGYTF.

This clonotype was observed many times. This chain links TRBV2 with TRBJ2-7; no clear D. The CDR3 spans 12 residues. With 3 bases removed from V and 6 bases from J, the gap between germline ends came to 9 bases. From germline, CDR1 is SNHLY and CDR2 FYNNEI. The CDR3: CASSDYTLEQYF. The CDR3 DNA is TGTGCCAGCAGTGATTACACCCTCGAGCAGTACTTC. Variable domain in full (rest from reference TRBV2 and TRBJ2-7): EPEVTQTPSHQVTQMGQEVILRCVPISNHLYFYWYRQILGQKVEFLVSFYNNEISEKSEIFDDQFSVERPDGSNFTLKIRSTKLEDSAMYFCASSDYTLEQYFGPGTRLTVT.

The chain couples TRBV28 to TRBJ1-2; no clear D. The V end was cut by 1 base, the J end by 8 bases, with 17 bases between. Germline lookup yields CDR1 MDHEN and CDR2 SYDVKM. The CDR3 consists of 15 residues. CDR3 DNA sequence: TGTGCCAGCAGTTTATATAGTAGAGCCCAAGGGGGCTACACCTTC. Protein sequence: CASSLYSRAQGGYTF.

With respect to this clonotype: At one end the junction does not follow the germline gene, possibly because of a read error. J is TRBJ2-7 and V is TRBV7-3, with 10 bases lining up with TRBD2. CDR1 and CDR2 from the germline V gene are SGHTA and FQGTGA. This CDR3 spans 14 amino acids. The CDR3 DNA follows: TGTGCCAGCAGCTGGACTAGCGGCCCCTACGGGCAGTACTTC. It encodes CASSWTSGPYGQYF.

The chain links TRBV27 to TRBJ1-3, with D tentatively TRBD1 (6 bases). There are 14 residues in the CDR3. Germline CDR1 is MNHEY and CDR2 is SMNVEV (reference sequence). The V and J ends lost 9 bases and 2 bases respectively, with 14 bases between them. CDR3 in amino acids: CARITGSPGNTIYF. The CDR3 bases are TGTGCCAGGATTACAGGGAGTCCTGGAAACACCATATATTTT.

This clonotype was counted only a few times. The V call is TRBV5-1, the J call TRBJ2-7, with 9 bases lining up with TRBD1. From germline, CDR1 is SGHRS and CDR2 YFSETQ. The CDR3 extends over 16 amino acids. V shed 3 bases and J 4 bases; nucleotides not matched to a gene: 11. CDR3 coding DNA: TGCGCCAGCAGCTCCTCCTCAGACAGGGGGGATTACGAGCAGTACTTC. This encodes CASSSSSDRGDYEQYF. Full variable domain (remainder filled in from reference TRBV5-1 and TRBJ2-7): KAGVTQTPRYLIKTRGQQVTLSCSPISGHRSVSWYQQTPGQGLQFLFEYFSETQRNKGNFPGRFSGRQFSNSRSEMNVSTLELGDSALYLCASSSSSDRGDYEQYFGPGTRLTVT.

This clonotype appeared once. The DNA of the CDR3 is TGTGCCAGCAGCGTACTCTCCCCAGATACGCAGTATTTT. This codes for CASSVLSPDTQYF. The chain couples TRBV9 to TRBJ2-3; D gene uncertain. The length of the CDR3 is 13 residues. The germline gives CDR1 SGDLS, CDR2 YYNGEE. V was shortened by 1 base and J by 4 bases, with 7 bases between the two germline ends.

This chain uses TRBV5-5 with TRBJ2-2; 9 positions agree with TRBD2. The germline V gene encodes CDR1 SGHKS and CDR2 YYEKEE (reference sequence). V trimming: 5 bases; J trimming: 4 bases; junction bases outside the gene matches: 6. There are 15 residues in the CDR3. The CDR3 region is CASRSAGGGTGELFF. The CDR3 bases are TGTGCCAGCAGATCTGCGGGAGGGGGCACCGGGGAGCTGTTTTTT.